The clone carrying this T cell receptor (beta chain) turned up a few times. What it recognizes is unknown. This sample is drawn from a study of blood T cells in healthy people across ages. Every donor gave approximately 10 milliliters of peripheral blood. Every sample yielded at least 6.5 million isolated PBMCs. A second PCR, run for roughly 7 to 11 cycles, used a sample-barcoded 5' primer plus a J-beta primer mix. TCRdb ran MiXCR on the 5' RACE reads and lists one entry per CDR3 protein. The sample holds over a million distinct CDR3 sequences; over 35% are singletons and the top ten take 18%. Study-wide findings and caveats: Long-lived donors exceeded aged donors in naive CD4+ cells and diversity. PBMCs went unsorted, and a conclusive naive versus antigen-experienced comparison was therefore prevented.

Sequenced material: blood. The sequence was collected from a woman aged 60 to 75 in good health.

The CDR3 nucleotides are TGTGCCTGGAAAGGACCAGGCGGTTGGTTCGAGCAGTACTTC. Its protein product is CAWKGPGGWFEQYF. The chain carries TRBV30 and TRBJ2-7; no clear D gene. V lost 4 bases, J lost 6 bases, and 19 bases lay in between. The CDR3 contains 14 residues. Per the germline V gene, CDR1 is GTSNPN and CDR2 is SVGIG (reference sequence).